The clone carrying this TCR beta chain was observed many times. Antigen specificity is unknown. This record belongs to a study of blood T cells in healthy people across ages. Study-wide results and caveats: Older individuals had lower TCR beta diversity per million T cells (the decline was roughly linear).

The second PCR ran roughly 6 to 11 cycles with a sample-barcoded 5' primer and J-beta primers. A tag from a template-switch adaptor with 12 random nucleotides marked each cDNA molecule. Via MiXCR, TCRdb re-called the 5' RACE reads, giving one row per CDR3 protein. The sample holds approximately 900,000 distinct CDR3 sequences; 25% to 30% are singletons and the top ten take 10% to 13%. V dropped 5 bases and J dropped 0 bases, with 20 bases sitting between them. CDR3 length: 17 residues. Germline V gene sequence: CDR1 MDHEN, CDR2 SYDVKM. These data also featured in a second study, about T cells of mothers and their children. That source reports: Over five children, together with their three healthy Caucasian mothers, made up the donors. Each child contributed about 3 million TCR beta CDR3 reads, while each mother contributed over 8 million.

The chain uses TRBV28 and TRBJ2-7; tentatively, D is TRBD1 (6 bases). The sequenced sample consisted of blood. The TCR sequence derives from a woman aged 40 to 55 in good health. The CDR3 DNA is TGTGCCAGCAGTCCCACCCAGGGGTACCCTAGCTCCTACGAGCAGTACTTC. Translation gives CASSPTQGYPSSYEQYF.